The 10 T cell receptor beta chains listed next were all sequenced from one sample in a study of CD8+CD57+ T cells in acquired aplastic anemia. CDR3 and TCR beta VDJ profiling relied on a genomic DNA template. One entry per CDR3 protein, called by TCRdb with MiXCR from the reads. The data contain about 180,000 distinct CDR3 sequences, approximately 48% of them singletons. All patients picked for sequencing had shown, by flow cytometry, an expansion of CD8+CD57+ cells. The sample comprised sorted CD4+, CD8+, or CD8+CD57+ T cells (not recorded which) from PBMCs. The receptors here all came from a human donor with aplastic anemia.

This clonotype has a count of ten or more. This chain connects TRBV5-1 to TRBJ1-1; D gene unclear. The CDR3 contains 14 residues. Per the germline V gene, CDR1 is SGHRS and CDR2 is YFSETQ. With 2 bases removed from V and 6 bases from J, the gap between germline ends came to 14 bases. The CDR3 DNA sequence: TGCGCCAGCAGCTTTGGCGGCCCGGTGGCTGAAGCTTTCTTT. This translates into CASSFGGPVAEAFF.

This clonotype was seen many times. This sequence joins TRBV5-1 and TRBJ1-2, with 7 positions matching TRBD1. V lost 3 bases and J lost 1; bases outside the gene matches: 6. The germline gives CDR1 SGHRS, CDR2 YFSETQ. The CDR3 loop spans 15 amino acids. CDR3 region: CASSSGQNFNYGYTF. The CDR3 nucleotides read TGCGCCAGCAGCTCGGGACAGAATTTTAACTATGGCTACACCTTC.

This clonotype was recorded at least ten times. The J gene is TRBJ1-4, the V gene TRBV2, with 7 bases matching TRBD1. Germline lookup yields CDR1 SNHLY and CDR2 FYNNEI. CDR3 length: 13 residues. Losses at the gene ends were 7 bases for V and 4 bases for J; bases not matched to a gene: 3. DNA for the CDR3: TGTGCCAGCACCGGGACAGATAATGAAAAACTGTTTTTT. Protein: CASTGTDNEKLFF.

For this clonotype: A read error may be the cause here, since a much bigger clone is one base away. The chain recombines TRBV2 with TRBJ2-7; D gene uncertain. Germline CDR1 and CDR2: SNHLY and FYNNEI. V gave up 5 bases and J gave up 9 bases, with 23 bases separating them. CDR3 size: 15 residues. CDR3 nucleotide sequence: TGTGCCAGCAGTCCGTCTAATTTCGGGTCCCACGGGCAGTACTTC. Amino acids: CASSPSNFGSHGQYF.

This clonotype was observed once. The chain employs TRBV15 and TRBJ1-1; D is ambiguous. This CDR3 is built from 13 residues. Between the trimmed V and J ends, which lost 1 base and 8 bases, there was a span of 11 bases. The germline V gene encodes CDR1 LNHNV and CDR2 YYDKDF (reference sequence). The CDR3 protein is CATSRATRVEAFF. In nucleotides, the CDR3 is TGTGCCACCAGCAGAGCGACAAGGGTGGAAGCTTTCTTT.

V and J are TRBV10-3 and TRBJ1-6, with 7 positions matching TRBD1. The J segment lost 0 bases and the V segment lost 8 bases, leaving 1 base of the junction unmatched. The CDR3 is made up of 14 amino acids. The germline V gene has CDR1 ENHRY and CDR2 SYGVKD. The CDR3 region is CAIWTGSYNSPLHF. CDR3 coding DNA: TGTGCCATCTGGACAGGCTCCTATAATTCACCCCTCCACTTT.

This clonotype was picked up many times. The chain employs TRBV6-1 and TRBJ2-7; TRBD1 matches at 7 bases. Germline CDR1 MNHNS, CDR2 SASEGT. The CDR3 consists of 13 residues. The junction had 5 bases not matched to a gene; V was cut back by 6 bases and J by 3 bases. The CDR3 nucleotides are TGTGCCAGCAGGCGACAGGGAAACTACGAGCAGTACTTC. Residues: CASRRQGNYEQYF.

The sample holds many counts of this clonotype. The V and J genes are TRBV5-4 and TRBJ2-7; 9 bases fit TRBD1. This CDR3 comprises 15 residues. The germline V gene encodes CDR1 SGHNT and CDR2 YYREEE (reference sequence). Trimming removed 4 bases from V and 0 bases from J; junction bases left unmatched: 5. The CDR3 protein is CASSKGQGISYEQYF. DNA of the CDR3: TGTGCCAGCAGCAAAGGACAGGGGATCTCCTACGAGCAGTACTTC.

This clonotype was seen a few times. V is TRBV11-1 and J is TRBJ2-3; 7 bases align to TRBD2. Losses at the gene ends were 8 bases for V and 4 bases for J; bases not matched to a gene: 12. CDR3 length: 15 amino acids. CDR1 is SGHAT, CDR2 FQDESV, per germline (reference sequence). CDR3 coding DNA: TGTGCCAGCGTACTACTAGCGCAAGGGGCAGATACGCAGTATTTT. Encoded protein: CASVLLAQGADTQYF.

The rearrangement links TRBV20-1 to TRBJ2-1, with 15 bases lining up with TRBD2. Losses at the gene ends were 4 bases for V and 6 bases for J; bases not matched to a gene: 10. Per the germline V gene, CDR1 is DFQATT and CDR2 is SNEGSKA (reference sequence). This CDR3 contains 17 residues. CDR3: CSAIPGLAGGQRNEQFF. CDR3 sequence (DNA): TGCAGTGCTATCCCCGGACTAGCGGGGGGGCAACGCAATGAGCAGTTCTTC.